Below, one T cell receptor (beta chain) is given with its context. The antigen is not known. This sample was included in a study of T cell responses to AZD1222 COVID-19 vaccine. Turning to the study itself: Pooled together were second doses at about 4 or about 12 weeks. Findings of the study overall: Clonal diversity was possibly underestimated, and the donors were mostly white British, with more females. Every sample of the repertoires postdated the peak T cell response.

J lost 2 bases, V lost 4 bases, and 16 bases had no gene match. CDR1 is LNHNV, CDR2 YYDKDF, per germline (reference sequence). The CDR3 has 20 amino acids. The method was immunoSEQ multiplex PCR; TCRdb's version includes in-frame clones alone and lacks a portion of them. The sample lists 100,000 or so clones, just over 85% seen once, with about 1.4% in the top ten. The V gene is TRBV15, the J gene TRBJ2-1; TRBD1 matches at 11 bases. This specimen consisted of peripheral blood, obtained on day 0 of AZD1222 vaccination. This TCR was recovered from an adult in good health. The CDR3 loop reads CATSTTGTGGPSGTYNEQFF. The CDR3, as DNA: TGTGCCACCAGCACGACCGGGACAGGGGGGCCTAGTGGGACCTACAATGAGCAGTTCTTC.